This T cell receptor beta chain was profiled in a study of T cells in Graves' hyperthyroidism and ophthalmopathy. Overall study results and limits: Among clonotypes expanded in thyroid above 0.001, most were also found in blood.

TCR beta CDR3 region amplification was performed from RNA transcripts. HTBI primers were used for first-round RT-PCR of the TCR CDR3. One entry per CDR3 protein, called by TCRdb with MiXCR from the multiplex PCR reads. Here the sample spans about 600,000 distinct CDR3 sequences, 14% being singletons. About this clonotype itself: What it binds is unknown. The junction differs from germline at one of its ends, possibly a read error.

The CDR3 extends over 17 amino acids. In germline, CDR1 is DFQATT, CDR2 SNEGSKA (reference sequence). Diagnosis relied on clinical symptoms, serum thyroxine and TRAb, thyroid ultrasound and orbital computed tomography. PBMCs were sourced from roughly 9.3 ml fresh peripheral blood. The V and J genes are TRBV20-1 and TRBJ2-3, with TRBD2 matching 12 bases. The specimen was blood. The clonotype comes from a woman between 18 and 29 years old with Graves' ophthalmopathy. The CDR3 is CGASPRLAGVGTDTQYF. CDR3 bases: TGCGGTGCTAGCCCCCGACTAGCGGGAGTGGGCACAGATACGCAGTATTTT.